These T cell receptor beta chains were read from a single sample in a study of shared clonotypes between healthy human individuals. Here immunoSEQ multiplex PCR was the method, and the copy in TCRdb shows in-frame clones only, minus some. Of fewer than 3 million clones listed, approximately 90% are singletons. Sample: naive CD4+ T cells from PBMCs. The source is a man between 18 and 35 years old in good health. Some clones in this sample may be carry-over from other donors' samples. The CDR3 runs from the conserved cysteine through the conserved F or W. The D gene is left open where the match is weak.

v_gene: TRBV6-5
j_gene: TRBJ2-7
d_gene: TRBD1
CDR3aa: CASSRGTVTYEQYF

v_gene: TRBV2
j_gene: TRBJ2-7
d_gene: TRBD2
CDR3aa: CASSGLAGGAYEQYF

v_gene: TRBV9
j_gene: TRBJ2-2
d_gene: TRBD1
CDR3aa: CASSGLTGGRGELFF

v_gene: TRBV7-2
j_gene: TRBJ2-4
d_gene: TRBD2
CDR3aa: CASSLNSGRTLAKNIQYF

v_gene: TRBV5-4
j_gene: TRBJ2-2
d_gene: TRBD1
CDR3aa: CASSPRQGSAITGELFF

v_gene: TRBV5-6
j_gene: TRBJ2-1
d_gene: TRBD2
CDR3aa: CASSSGLAYNEQFF

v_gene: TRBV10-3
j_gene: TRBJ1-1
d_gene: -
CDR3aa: CAISESKGRAEAFF

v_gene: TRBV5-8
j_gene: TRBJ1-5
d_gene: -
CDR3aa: CASSLVWAQPQHF

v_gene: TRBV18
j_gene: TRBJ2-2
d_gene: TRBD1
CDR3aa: CASSPSPGQGANTGELFF

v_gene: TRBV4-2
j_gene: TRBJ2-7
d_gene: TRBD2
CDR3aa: CASSQIIAGGPSEQYF

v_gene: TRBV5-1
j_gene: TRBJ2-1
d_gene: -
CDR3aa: CASSGSLNEQFF